This T cell receptor beta chain was observed in a study of blood T cells in healthy people across ages (dated by TCRdb to 2015 to 2017). Study-level background: In model experiments, roughly one uniquely barcoded TCR beta cDNA molecule per two T cells was captured by template switching. The study measured age-related changes in TCR beta repertoire diversity using deep sequencing normalized with unique cDNA molecular identifiers. The donors were divided into four age groups: young (average around 15 years), middle-aged (approximately 41), aged (about 60) and long-lived (more than 75). For two donors (one aged 18 to 30 and one aged 80 or older), the study analyzed two additional independent replicas of 1 million unique cDNA reads from the same blood draw.

Overall results and qualifications from the work: There was a strong correlation between observed TCR beta diversity and the percentage of naive T cells measured by flow cytometry. Compared with the aged group, the long-lived group had more naive CD4+ T cells, fewer expanded clones and increased TCR diversity, suggesting age selection. Observed TCR beta diversity per million T cells fell roughly linearly with age, and a significant reduction was already apparent by age roughly 40. Since profiling was done on bulk unsorted PBMCs, naive and antigen-experienced compartments could not be conclusively compared. Donor CMV infection status was unknown, potentially confounding age-related changes in expanded clonotypes. Total diversity estimates from one million sequenced T cells were considered lower bounds and underestimates.

This clonotype has just one count. Its antigen specificity is not known. Base qualities are not at hand, and no much larger clone is one base apart. The CDR3 spans 17 residues, from the cysteine through the phenylalanine. The retained sequence is limited to the CDR3, 51 bases, with the frame set at the first base. V drops 3 bases and J drops 0 bases, leaving 18 bases in between. CDR1 LNHNV and CDR2 YYDKDF were looked up in the germline V gene (reference sequence). Receptor libraries were prepared by 5' RACE. These reads were obtained on an Illumina HiSeq 2500. A second PCR of about 6 to 11 cycles was run with a J-beta primer mix and a sample-barcoded 5' primer. A template-switch 5' adaptor carrying 12 random nucleotides introduced a unique molecular identifier onto each TCR beta cDNA molecule. Each sample yielded at least 2.5 million CDR3-containing paired-end reads. First-strand cDNA was synthesized from all RNA with the Mint cDNA synthesis kit, primed by a TRBC-specific oligonucleotide. All cDNA was treated with uracil-DNA glycosylase and then went through a first 18-cycle PCR with the universal primers M1SS and BC2_uni_R. On the authors' methods: For normalization, 1 million high-quality reads, each with a distinct molecular identifier, were randomly selected from each sample. Reads with shared molecular identifiers were discarded instead of being binned into consensus sequences. MiTCR, run with a Q25 quality threshold and the strictest error-elimination algorithm, handled CDR3 identification, clonotype clustering and error correction. A nonparametric unseen species model using Euler transformation provided a lower-bound estimate of total TCR beta diversity. Using fastp at Q25 and MiXCR, TCRdb reprocessed the public reads and kept productive beta chains. Rows are unified per CDR3 protein, each entry keeping the most common DNA and genes. These V and J calls rely on TCRdb rather than the paper's analysis. The sample table records 750,000 to 950,000 distinct CDR3 sequences; 20% to 30% of these occur just once. The ten largest make up 3% of the sample.

Systemically healthy Caucasian individuals from Russia, 35 to 50 in total and aged about 6 to 100 years, were included as donors. Around 10 milliliters of peripheral blood were collected from each donor into EDTA-treated Vacutainer tubes. Ficoll-Paque density-gradient centrifugation was used to isolate PBMCs, with at least 6 million per sample. Trizol reagent was used to extract total RNA from PBMCs, with at least 5.5 micrograms per sample. For every donor, flow cytometry on a PBMC aliquot measured the percentage of naive CD45RAhigh/CD27high T cells. These data also featured in a second study, about T cells of mothers and their children. Drawing on the second study: Nine systemically healthy Caucasian individuals, comprising three mothers and their six children, were included as donors. cDNA synthesis consumed the entire amount of extracted RNA, loaded at approximately 1.6 ug RNA in each 15 ul reaction. In the second PCR, sample barcodes and 2-4 random nucleotides were introduced via the M1S primer. Each mother yielded over 8.5 million TCR beta CDR3 reads and each child some 3 million reads. In both related and unrelated pairs, thymic selection shapes the output of TCR recombination in a similar way, with inherited differences having only a minor effect. Normalized repertoire overlap was always found to be slightly, but never significantly, higher in related mother-child pairs than in unrelated mother-child pairs. No persistent microchimeric T cell clones were detected, at a sensitivity of around 97 clones per million clonotypes. Deep NGS was used in the study to compare the TCR beta repertoires of mothers and children and to look for features that separate related mother-child pairs from unrelated individuals. The mean age was roughly 44 +/- 4 years for the mothers and approximately 11 +/- 4 years for the children. After adapter ligation with NEBNext reagents, the libraries were sequenced on Illumina HiSeq 2000 with 100+100 nt paired-end reads. To avoid cross-contamination, the mother libraries and the child libraries were prepared a month apart and sequenced in separate runs. Between about 500,000 and 2,300,000 distinct TCR beta clonotypes were identified per donor. Naive TCR beta clonotypes were estimated from low-frequency clonotypes matched to each donor's FACS-determined naive share, without sorting.

The rearranged segments are TRBV15 and TRBJ2-7; D gene: possibly TRBD2, on 7 matching bases. The clonotype was recovered from a boy between 10 and 17 years old in good health. The sample was blood. The CDR3 protein sequence reads: CATSSPGGQRFSYEQYF. The bases read TGTGCCACCAGCAGCCCCGGGGGGCAGCGGTTCTCCTACGAGCAGTACTTC. The full variable domain, completed from the reference TRBV15 and TRBJ2-7 proteins outside the CDR3, reads DAMVIQNPRYQVTQFGKPVTLSCSQTLNHNVMYWYQQKSSQAPKLLFHYYDKDFNNEADTPDNFQSRRPNTSFCFLDIRSPGLGDTAMYLCATSSPGGQRFSYEQYFGPGTRLTVT.